Sequencing of this T cell receptor beta chain was carried out in a study of T cell clonality in common variable immunodeficiency. Donors gave roughly 4.5 to 9 ml heparinized peripheral whole blood. Study results and limitations: Common variable immunodeficiency TCR beta sequences reportedly had fewer deletions and N-nucleotide insertions. Compared with healthy controls, CVID subjects showed increased TCRbeta clonality, mostly in about a third.

The protocol was immunoSEQ multiplex PCR, while the TCRdb copy is restricted to in-frame clones and leaves out a portion. This sample's clone table lists about 15,000 clones. Concerning this clone itself: What it recognizes is unknown. The sequenced fragment ends 3 residues before the CDR3 boundary, so the rest is inferred from the germline J gene.

The CDR3 runs to 14 residues. The V end lost 5 bases, the J end lost 0 bases, and 7 bases lay between the germline ends. The germline gives CDR1 SGHAT, CDR2 FQNNGV. The source material was peripheral blood mononuclear cells. This chain links TRBV11-2 with TRBJ2-2; weak D call: TRBD2 (5 bases). The sequence derives from a human donor with common variable immunodeficiency. CDR3 DNA (partial): TGTGCCAGCAGCGTCGGGGCGAACACCGGGGAG. The encoded protein is CASSVGANTGE. The full-length CDR3 reads as CASSVGANTGELFF.